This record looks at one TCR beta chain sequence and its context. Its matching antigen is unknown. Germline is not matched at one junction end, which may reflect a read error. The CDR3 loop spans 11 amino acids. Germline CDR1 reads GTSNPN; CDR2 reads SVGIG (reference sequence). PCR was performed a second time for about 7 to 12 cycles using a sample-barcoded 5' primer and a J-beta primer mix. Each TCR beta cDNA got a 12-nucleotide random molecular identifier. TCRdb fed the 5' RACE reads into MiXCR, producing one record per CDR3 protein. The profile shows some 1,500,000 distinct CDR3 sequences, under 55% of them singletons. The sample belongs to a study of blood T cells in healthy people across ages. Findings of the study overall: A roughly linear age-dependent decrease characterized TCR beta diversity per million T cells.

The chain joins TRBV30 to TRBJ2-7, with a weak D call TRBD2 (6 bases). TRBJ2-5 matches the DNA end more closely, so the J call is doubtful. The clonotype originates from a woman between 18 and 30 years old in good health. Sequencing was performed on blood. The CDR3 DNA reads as TGTGCCGGGAGGCGGAGCGGGACCCAGTACTTC. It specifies CAGRRSGTQYF.